This passage covers 20 T cell receptor beta chains from one sample sequenced in a study of neoadjuvant nivolumab and ipilimumab in lung cancer. TCRdb's table, derived via immunoSEQ multiplex PCR, lists solely in-frame clones and lacks some. The sample has about 20,000 clones; around 77% are singletons. Specimen: tumor tissue, collected after neoadjuvant nivolumab, alone or with ipilimumab, at or shortly before surgery. The receptors come from an adult with non-small cell lung cancer.

This chain joins TRBV11-3 and TRBJ2-1; possibly TRBD2 for D (5 bases). The CDR3 runs to 14 residues. Trimming took 4 bases from V and 4 from J, leaving 11 bases between them. CDR1 and CDR2 (germline): SGHNT, YENEEA. The CDR3 DNA follows: TGTGCCAGCAGCTCTTCCCGGGGATACAATGAGCAGTTCTTC. Translation gives CASSSSRGYNEQFF.

The V call is TRBV19, the J call TRBJ1-5; 11 bases align to TRBD1. The germline V gene encodes CDR1 LNHDA and CDR2 SQIVND (reference sequence). With V trimmed by 7 bases and J by 8 bases, 7 bases remained unmatched. The CDR3 spans 14 residues. The CDR3 loop reads CASTGTGGYEPQHF. The DNA for the CDR3 is TGTGCCAGTACGGGGACAGGGGGTTACGAGCCCCAGCATTTT. Full variable domain (rest looked up from reference TRBV19 and TRBJ1-5): DGGITQSPKYLFRKEGQNVTLSCEQNLNHDAMYWYRQDPGQGLRLIYYSQIVNDFQKGDIAEGYSVSREKKESFPLTVTSAQKNPTAFYLCASTGTGGYEPQHFGDGTRLSIL.

The table lists this clone with a few counts. The chain employs TRBV7-2 and TRBJ2-1; no reliable D call. The CDR3 runs to 13 residues. Germline values: CDR1 SGHTA, CDR2 FQGNSA. The ends were cut back, 6 bases at V and 4 bases at J, with 10 bases in the middle. The CDR3 nucleotides are TGTGCCAGCAGTCAGGACCGATACAATGAGCAGTTCTTC. Translating it yields CASSQDRYNEQFF.

The rearrangement links TRBV11-2 to TRBJ2-2; D is uncertain. The CDR3 consists of 14 residues. V was shortened by 6 bases and J by 1 base, with 9 bases between the two germline ends. The V gene's germline CDR1 is SGHAT and CDR2 FQNNGV. The CDR3, as DNA: TGTGCCAGCAGTTGGTCTCGGAACACCGGGGAGCTGTTTTTT. It yields the protein CASSWSRNTGELFF.

Note on this clone: A much bigger clone sits one base away, suggesting this may be a read error. The sample has other DNA sequences that encode this CDR3 too. This rearrangement joins TRBV6-6 to TRBJ1-2; maybe TRBD1 (5 bases). Germline assignment: CDR1 MNHNY and CDR2 SVGAGI (reference sequence). The V and J ends lost 6 bases and 8 bases respectively, with 22 bases between them. The CDR3 totals 15 residues. The CDR3 DNA is TGTGCCAGCAGCTATACTGGGACCCCTACGGAGGGCTACACCTTC. Translation: CASSYTGTPTEGYTF.

The chain uses TRBV10-3 and TRBJ1-1, with D possibly being TRBD1 (5 bases). Germline values: CDR1 ENHRY, CDR2 SYGVKD. Trimming took off 0 bases at V and 5 bases at J, with 10 bases between the two ends. The CDR3 runs 14 residues. The CDR3 region is CAISESQGWTEAFF. The CDR3 DNA sequence: TGTGCCATCAGTGAGTCGCAGGGTTGGACTGAAGCTTTCTTT.

The chain uses TRBV5-5 and TRBJ2-7; TRBD1 aligns across 9 bases. CDR3 size: 15 residues. Trimming removed 2 bases from V and 4 bases from J; junction bases left unmatched: 7. CDR1 is SGHKS and CDR2 is YYEKEE in the germline V gene (reference sequence). The CDR3 bases are TGTGCCAGCAGCTTAGCGGGACAGGGTATATACGAGCAGTACTTC. Encoded protein: CASSLAGQGIYEQYF.

The chain combines TRBV5-1 with TRBJ2-7, with 8 bases fitting TRBD2. With 4 bases clipped from V and 0 bases from J, the junction kept 6 bases outside the gene matches. Per germline, CDR1 SGHRS and CDR2 YFSETQ. The length of the CDR3 is 15 residues. The DNA for the CDR3 is TGCGCCAGCAGCCCCTCGGGGGGGAGCTCCTACGAGCAGTACTTC. It encodes CASSPSGGSSYEQYF. The whole variable domain, remainder taken from reference TRBV5-1 and TRBJ2-7, is KAGVTQTPRYLIKTRGQQVTLSCSPISGHRSVSWYQQTPGQGLQFLFEYFSETQRNKGNFPGRFSGRQFSNSRSEMNVSTLELGDSALYLCASSPSGGSSYEQYFGPGTRLTVT.

The rearrangement uses TRBV6-1 and TRBJ1-5; D is ambiguous. The ends were cut back, 5 bases at V and 2 bases at J, with 10 bases in the middle. The CDR3 runs to 14 residues. The germline gives CDR1 MNHNS, CDR2 SASEGT. The CDR3 loop is CASSFRDGNQPQHF. The CDR3 nucleotides are TGTGCCAGCAGTTTCCGGGATGGCAATCAGCCCCAGCATTTT.

The V and J genes are TRBV15 and TRBJ1-2; no reliable D call. V was shortened by 0 bases and J by 0 bases, with 11 bases between the two germline ends. The CDR3 runs to 16 residues. Germline assignment: CDR1 LNHNV and CDR2 YYDKDF (reference sequence). The CDR3 here is CATSREGIPSNYGYTF. CDR3 DNA: TGTGCCACCAGCAGAGAGGGGATCCCGTCTAACTATGGCTACACCTTC.

The chain joins TRBV5-4 to TRBJ1-2, with D uncertain. V lost 3 bases and J lost 8, with 14 bases in between. This CDR3 has 13 amino acids. Germline V gene sequence: CDR1 SGHNT, CDR2 YYREEE (reference sequence). The CDR3 DNA reads as TGTGCCAGCAGCTCGACTCGAGCTGGGGGCTACACCTTC. This encodes CASSSTRAGGYTF.

The chain is built from TRBV6-5 and TRBJ2-7; tentative D call: TRBD1 (5 bases). This CDR3 is 14 amino acids long. Deletions cut 0 bases from V and 5 bases from J, with 11 bases between. Germline V CDR1 and CDR2: MNHEY, SVGAGI. The CDR3 DNA reads TGTGCCAGCAGTTACTCAGGGGTGCAGAACGAGCAGTACTTC. Translating gives CASSYSGVQNEQYF.

V gene TRBV6-4 combines with J gene TRBJ1-1; 9 nucleotides match TRBD1. CDR3 length: 14 amino acids. Germline CDR1 MRHNA, CDR2 SNTAGT. V shed 0 bases, J shed 5 bases, and the junction held 1 base outside the gene matches. The CDR3 DNA is TGTGCCAGCAGTGACTCTGACAGGGGGACTGAAGCTTTCTTT. Residues: CASSDSDRGTEAFF.

The V call is TRBV11-2, the J call TRBJ1-5; weak D call: TRBD1 (6 bases). The V gene's germline CDR1 is SGHAT and CDR2 FQNNGV. V was trimmed by 1 base and J by 7 bases, leaving 8 bases between them. The length of the CDR3 is 13 residues. Written as DNA, the CDR3 is TGTGCCAGCAGCTTAGGCGGGGGCCAGCCCCAGCATTTT. Protein product: CASSLGGGQPQHF. The variable domain in full, completed from reference TRBV11-2 and TRBJ1-5, reads EAGVAQSPRYKIIEKRQSVAFWCNPISGHATLYWYQQILGQGPKLLIQFQNNGVVDDSQLPKDRFSAERLKGVDSTLKIQPAKLEDSAVYLCASSLGGGQPQHFGDGTRLSIL.

The count of this clone is one. V usage is TRBV20-1 and J usage is TRBJ2-7; no definite D call. Trimming cost V 3 bases and J 5 bases, with 5 bases left between them. Germline V gene lookup returns CDR1 DFQATT and CDR2 SNEGSKA (reference sequence). The CDR3 is 10 amino acids. CDR3 coding DNA: TGCAGTGCTAGCGACCACGAGCAGTACTTC. Residues: CSASDHEQYF.

This clone occurred a few times. The chain employs TRBV2 and TRBJ1-3; 7 positions agree with TRBD1. The CDR3 sequence is 15 residues long. Germline-derived CDR1 and CDR2 are SNHLY and FYNNEI. V shed 5 bases and J 0 bases; nucleotides not matched to a gene: 4. CDR3 sequence reads: CASSLDRSSGNTIYF. The CDR3 nucleotides read TGTGCCAGCAGTTTGGACAGGAGCTCTGGAAACACCATATATTTT.

The CDR3, as DNA: TGTGCCAGCAAGATGTGGGACAGGGGTGGGCAGCCCCAGCATTTT. Its translation is CASKMWDRGGQPQHF. This chain links TRBV2 with TRBJ1-5; 10 nucleotides agree with TRBD1. CDR3 length: 15 residues. V lost 7 bases, J lost 7 bases, and 10 bases stayed unmatched. Per the germline V gene, CDR1 is SNHLY and CDR2 is FYNNEI.

This chain links TRBV4-1 with TRBJ1-1; D gene ambiguous. V lost 1 base and J 8 bases, leaving 11 bases between the germline ends. CDR1 is MGHRA, CDR2 YSYEKL, per germline. The CDR3 spans 13 residues. CDR3 protein: CASSQGAVYEAFF. The CDR3 nucleotides read TGCGCCAGCAGCCAAGGGGCCGTGTACGAAGCTTTCTTT.

Within the sample, this clone is medium-sized. Other DNA sequences from this sample encode an identical CDR3 as well. The gene calls are TRBV18 and TRBJ1-1, with D possibly TRBD1 on 5 matching bases. With 0 bases removed from V and 3 bases from J, the gap between germline ends came to 11 bases. The CDR3 covers 15 residues. The germline V gene has CDR1 KGHSH and CDR2 LQKENI. DNA for the CDR3: TGTGCCAGCTCACCACCTGAGGGACGTGACACTGAAGCTTTCTTT. Protein sequence: CASSPPEGRDTEAFF.

This clone was seen only once. The J gene is TRBJ2-3, the V gene TRBV9, with 7 bases aligning to TRBD2. The germline CDR1 and CDR2 sequences are SGDLS and YYNGEE. The CDR3 spans 15 residues. The J segment lost 9 bases and the V segment lost 5 bases, leaving 15 bases of the junction unmatched. The CDR3 reads CASSDREAGLLTQYF. For the CDR3, the DNA is TGTGCCAGCAGTGATAGAGAAGCGGGGTTACTAACGCAGTATTTT.